The source of this T cell receptor (beta chain) is a study of response to subunit inactivated influenza vaccine. Each CDR3 protein gets one entry after TCRdb re-called the RT-PCR reads with MiXCR. This table has 500,000 to 600,000 distinct CDR3 sequences, about 11% appearing once. CDR3 size: 14 residues. Germline V lookup: CDR1 MNHEY, CDR2 SVGEGT. Trimming cost V 6 bases and J 3 bases; bases outside gene matches: 5. This clonotype was counted only a few times. Separately, the same data were catalogued under a study of T cells expressing NK-cell markers. From that paper: Beta-chain TCR cDNA was generated via 5'RACE template switching with UMIs. The TCR beta repertoires were obtained from sorted CD3+CD56+NKG2C+, CD3+CD56+NKG2C- and CD3+CD56-NKG2C+ T cells. Seropositivity for HCMV was found in most of the eight sequenced donors, with one seronegative. Five or six donors showed dominant NKG2C+ clonotypes comprising about 1.0-8% of their CD8+ T cells. Among a few donors, these clonotypes also ranked first in the CD3+CD56-NKG2C+ fraction.

This sequence joins TRBV6-2 or TRBV6-3 and TRBJ2-7, with TRBD2 identical over 10 bases. This TCR came from a man aged 45-65 years who received an inactivated influenza vaccine. This specimen was PBMCs from blood, taken on the day of vaccination. CDR3 sequence (DNA): TGTGCCAGCAGGTCCGGGACTAGCGACTACGAGCAGTACTTC. It translates to CASRSGTSDYEQYF.